The clone carrying this T cell receptor beta chain appeared a single time. Libraries were prepared by immunoSEQ multiplex PCR; TCRdb keeps only in-frame clonotypes and omits some of them. The sample lists approximately 2.5 million clones, about 92% seen once, with under 0.15% in the top ten. Study donors comprised healthy, HIV-negative adults devoid of recent acute infection or vaccination. This specimen belongs to a study of shared clonotypes between healthy human individuals. This clonotype was obtained from a young man in good health. The source material was naive CD4+ T cells sorted from blood. Subset defined: CD45RA+ positively selected.

The CDR3 region is CAISESGAGSSQETQYF. The DNA for the CDR3 is TGTGCCATCAGTGAGTCTGGCGCGGGCTCGTCCCAAGAGACCCAGTACTTC. The chain uses TRBV10-3 and TRBJ2-5; the D gene is possibly TRBD2 (5 bases). The CDR3 is made up of 17 amino acids. Germline loops: CDR1 ENHRY, CDR2 SYGVKD. V was cut by 0 bases and J by 1 base, with 15 bases left in between.